The 10 T cell receptor beta chains presented below share a single source sample, sequenced in a study of T cell repertoires in cytomegalovirus infection (dated by TCRdb to between 2018 and 2021). The sample was run on an Illumina HiSeq 1500. TCRdb reprocessing: public reads trimmed at Q25 with fastp, clones called with MiXCR, in-frame beta chains kept. Rows merge per CDR3 protein into single entries with the most common DNA and genes. For this sample the table gives more than 140,000 distinct CDR3 sequences, of which about 6% were detected only once. The ten top clones hold about a sixth of the sample. Sequenced input: PBMCs. These TCRs come from a human donor in good health (CMV status not recorded). Some clones in this sample may be carry-over from other donors' samples.

This clonotype was recorded many times. V usage is TRBV10-3 and J usage is TRBJ2-1; TRBD1 agrees at 8 bases. This CDR3 contains 14 residues. With V trimmed by 8 bases and J by 2 bases, 5 bases remained unmatched. Germline CDR1 and CDR2: ENHRY and SYGVKD. CDR3 coding DNA: TGTGCCATCGGACAGGGTGGTACCTACAATGAGCAGTTCTTC. This sequence encodes CAIGQGGTYNEQFF.

The sample holds many counts of this clonotype. The chain employs TRBV7-2 and TRBJ2-2; D ambiguous. The germline V gene encodes CDR1 SGHTA and CDR2 FQGNSA. The CDR3 is 14 amino acids. Trimming removed 5 bases from V and 7 bases from J, with 14 bases in between. Here the CDR3 reads CASSHLNSGGELFF. DNA of the CDR3: TGTGCCAGCAGCCATCTGAATTCCGGCGGGGAGCTGTTTTTT.

The CDR3 DNA reads as TGTGCCAGCCTGACAGGAGGCTCCTACGAGCAGTACTTC. It codes for CASLTGGSYEQYF. This chain joins TRBV28 and TRBJ2-7; perhaps TRBD1 as D (6 bases). CDR1 MDHEN and CDR2 SYDVKM come from the germline V gene. The CDR3 spans 13 residues. V was cut by 8 bases and J by 0 bases, with 11 bases left in between.

The table lists this clonotype with many counts. The CDR3 DNA follows: TGTGCCAGCAGTTTCCAGACAGACCCGGGGACTGAAGCTTTCTTT. Its protein product is CASSFQTDPGTEAFF. The chain is built from TRBV6-1 and TRBJ1-1, with D possibly matching TRBD1 (5 bases). The CDR3 spans 15 residues. Looked up from germline, CDR1 is MNHNS and CDR2 is SASEGT. Trimming stripped 5 bases from V and 5 bases from J, with 18 bases between.

Ten or more counts support this clonotype. The V call is TRBV12-3 or TRBV12-4, the J call TRBJ2-3; the match to TRBD1 covers 7 bases. This CDR3 is 18 amino acids long. The V gene end was trimmed by 8 bases and the J gene end by 0 bases; junction bases not matched to a gene: 17. The chain's CDR3 is CASSAGTAITSSTDTQYF. DNA of the CDR3: TGTGCCAGCTCGGCCGGGACAGCCATAACCTCCAGCACAGATACGCAGTATTTT.

The table lists this clonotype with a few counts. The chain joins TRBV28 to TRBJ1-5; 7 bases match TRBD1. The ends lost 10 bases at V and 4 bases at J; junction bases unmatched: 4. This CDR3 spans 12 amino acids. Germline CDR1 MDHEN, CDR2 SYDVKM. The CDR3, as DNA: TGTGCCACCTGGACAGGTAATCAGCCCCAGCATTTT. It specifies CATWTGNQPQHF. Full variable domain (outside the CDR3, taken from reference TRBV28 and TRBJ1-5): DVKVTQSSRYLVKRTGEKVFLECVQDMDHENMFWYRQDPGLGLRLIYFSYDVKMKEKGDIPEGYSVSREKKERFSLILESASTNQTSMYLCATWTGNQPQHFGDGTRLSIL.

There are many counts of this clonotype. The rearrangement links TRBV7-2 to TRBJ2-3, with 8 bases fitting TRBD2. CDR1 is SGHTA, CDR2 FQGNSA, per germline. The CDR3 runs 16 residues. Trimming cost V 3 bases and J 1 base; bases outside gene matches: 6. CDR3 nucleotides: TGTGCCAGCAGCTTCGGGGGGGGGGCCGGCACAGATACGCAGTATTTT. It codes for CASSFGGGAGTDTQYF.

This clonotype came up many times. V usage is TRBV7-2 and J usage is TRBJ1-5; 9 nucleotides match TRBD1. The germline CDR1 and CDR2 sequences are SGHTA and FQGNSA. The CDR3 is made up of 16 amino acids. Trimming removed 5 bases from V and 1 base from J; junction bases left unmatched: 6. This CDR3 reads CASSPGTGLSNQPQHF. CDR3 in DNA: TGTGCCAGCAGCCCCGGGACAGGGTTGAGCAATCAGCCCCAGCATTTT.

This clonotype occurred many times. V usage is TRBV7-2 and J usage is TRBJ2-7, with 9 nucleotides matching TRBD2. V gave up 1 base and J gave up 5 bases; unmatched junction bases: 3. CDR3 length equals 14 residues. CDR1 is SGHTA and CDR2 is FQGNSA in the germline V gene. The DNA of the CDR3 is TGTGCCAGCAGCTTAGGCGGGGGGGTCAACGAGCAGTACTTC. Translating it yields CASSLGGGVNEQYF.

The CDR3 spells CASSEGRQETQYF. The CDR3 nucleotides are TGTGCCAGTAGTGAGGGACGGCAGGAGACCCAGTACTTC. V is TRBV19 and J is TRBJ2-5; TRBD1 or TRBD2 may be the D gene (5 bases each). Trimming removed 5 bases from V and 5 bases from J, with 12 bases in between. CDR1 is LNHDA and CDR2 is SQIVND in the germline V gene (reference sequence). The CDR3 covers 13 residues.